This is a list of T cell receptor beta chains from one sample in a study of cytomegalovirus exposure and HLA in healthy donors. The repertoire was sequenced with immunoSEQ multiplex PCR; TCRdb's copy has only in-frame clones and lacks some. Altogether 72,000 or so clones are present, around 82% being singletons, with the ten largest covering 7.8%. The material sequenced was PBMCs. The receptors shown here come from a young man in good health and CMV-seropositive. The CDR3 runs from the conserved cysteine through the conserved F or W. A D gene is named only where the DNA matches it firmly. A row's size may be missing; if present it is once, few, many or a size class.

clone size: NA; J gene: TRBJ1-1; V gene: TRBV18; D gene: NA; CDR3 DNA: TGTGCCAGCTCACCAGCAGGGAGGTCTGAAGCTTTCTTT; CDR3 protein: CASSPAGRSEAFF
clone size: NA; J gene: TRBJ1-2; V gene: TRBV6-5; D gene: TRBD1; CDR3 DNA: TGTGCCAGCACCCGGACAGGGGGTGGCTACACCTTC; CDR3 protein: CASTRTGGGYTF
clone size: few; J gene: TRBJ2-3; V gene: TRBV2; D gene: TRBD2; CDR3 DNA: TGTGCCAGCACCCTAGCGGGGGCCAGCACAGATACGCAGTATTTT; CDR3 protein: CASTLAGASTDTQYF
clone size: once; J gene: TRBJ1-5; V gene: TRBV30; D gene: TRBD1; CDR3 DNA: TGTGCCTGGAGTCCGCACAGGGGTCAGCCCCAGCATTTT; CDR3 protein: CAWSPHRGQPQHF
clone size: NA; J gene: TRBJ2-1; V gene: TRBV15; D gene: TRBD2; CDR3 DNA: TGTGCCACCAGCAGGAGGGAGGGGCGGTGCTTCTTC; CDR3 protein: CATSRREGRCFF
clone size: NA; J gene: TRBJ2-2; V gene: TRBV4-2; D gene: TRBD2; CDR3 DNA: TGTGCCAGCAGCCAAGTAGGGCTAGCGGGAGTGGGCGGGGAGCTGTTTTTT; CDR3 protein: CASSQVGLAGVGGELFF
clone size: NA; J gene: TRBJ1-2; V gene: TRBV30; D gene: NA; CDR3 DNA: TGTGCCTGGAGTAGAAGGGGAGGCTATGGCTACACCTTC; CDR3 protein: CAWSRRGGYGYTF
clone size: NA; J gene: TRBJ1-4; V gene: TRBV30; D gene: NA; CDR3 DNA: TGTGCGCTAACAGGGATGGCTAATGAAAAACTGTTTTTT; CDR3 protein: CALTGMANEKLFF
clone size: NA; J gene: TRBJ1-4; V gene: TRBV5-1; D gene: TRBD1; CDR3 DNA: TGCGCCAGCAAACCGACAGGGGCTAGTGAAAAACTGTTTTTT; CDR3 protein: CASKPTGASEKLFF
clone size: NA; J gene: TRBJ2-1; V gene: TRBV5-1; D gene: TRBD2; CDR3 DNA: TGCGCCAGCAGCCGTGGGACTAGCGGGGCCTACAATGAGCAGTTCTTC; CDR3 protein: CASSRGTSGAYNEQFF
clone size: NA; J gene: TRBJ1-2; V gene: TRBV30; D gene: NA; CDR3 DNA: TGTGCCTGGAGTACCCGAGCTAACTATGGCTACACCTTC; CDR3 protein: CAWSTRANYGYTF
clone size: NA; J gene: TRBJ2-5; V gene: TRBV6-1; D gene: NA; CDR3 DNA: TGTGCCAGCAGGCAGGGCAGCGAAGAGACCCAGTACTTC; CDR3 protein: CASRQGSEETQYF
clone size: few; J gene: TRBJ2-7; V gene: TRBV13; D gene: TRBD2; CDR3 DNA: TGTGCCAGCAGCTCCTACTGGACTAGCGGGGGGGACGAGCAGTACTTC; CDR3 protein: CASSSYWTSGGDEQYF
clone size: NA; J gene: TRBJ1-1; V gene: TRBV5-3; D gene: NA; CDR3 DNA: TGTGCCAGACAAGGGACTAACACTGAAGCTTTCTTT; CDR3 protein: CARQGTNTEAFF
clone size: few; J gene: TRBJ1-1; V gene: TRBV18; D gene: NA; CDR3 DNA: TGTGCCAGCTCTACAGAGAACACTGAAGCTTTCTTT; CDR3 protein: CASSTENTEAFF
clone size: once; J gene: TRBJ2-5; V gene: TRBV5-1; D gene: TRBD2; CDR3 DNA: TGCGCCAGCAGCTTGTCCGCCGGCGGGGGACTACAAGAGACCCAGTACTTC; CDR3 protein: CASSLSAGGGLQETQYF
clone size: NA; J gene: TRBJ1-2; V gene: TRBV6-6; D gene: NA; CDR3 DNA: TGTGCCAGCAGTCCCCCGGGAGTCTATGGCTACACCTTC; CDR3 protein: CASSPPGVYGYTF
clone size: few; J gene: TRBJ2-2; V gene: TRBV2; D gene: NA; CDR3 DNA: TGTGCCAGCAGCCTGAGAAGTGCAGGGTCGAACACCGGGGAGCTGTTTTTT; CDR3 protein: CASSLRSAGSNTGELFF
clone size: few; J gene: TRBJ1-3; V gene: TRBV6-5; D gene: NA; CDR3 DNA: TGTGCCAGCAGTTACACCAGAGGAGACACCATATATTTT; CDR3 protein: CASSYTRGDTIYF
clone size: NA; J gene: TRBJ1-2; V gene: TRBV7-9; D gene: TRBD1; CDR3 DNA: TGTGCCAGCAGCTCTACTCGGGACAGCGACTATGGCTACACCTTC; CDR3 protein: CASSSTRDSDYGYTF
clone size: once; J gene: TRBJ2-1; V gene: TRBV6-5; D gene: NA; CDR3 DNA: TGTGCCAGCAGTTACCGCCGGGGGGCAGATGAGCAGTTCTTC; CDR3 protein: CASSYRRGADEQFF
clone size: NA; J gene: TRBJ1-1; V gene: TRBV30; D gene: NA; CDR3 DNA: TGTGCCTGGACGCTGGGACACAGAGCTTTCTTT; CDR3 protein: CAWTLGHRAFF
clone size: NA; J gene: TRBJ1-1; V gene: TRBV7-9; D gene: TRBD1; CDR3 DNA: TGTGCCAGCAGAATACAGGGGGCGGACACTGAAGCTTTCTTT; CDR3 protein: CASRIQGADTEAFF
clone size: NA; J gene: TRBJ1-1; V gene: TRBV6-5; D gene: NA; CDR3 DNA: TGTGCCAGCAGGGAGGATACGGGGACTGAAGCTTTCTTT; CDR3 protein: CASREDTGTEAFF
clone size: NA; J gene: TRBJ2-7; V gene: TRBV6-5; D gene: TRBD2; CDR3 DNA: TGTGCCAGCAGTTTGGGGCGGGAGGGCCCCTACGAGCAGTACTTC; CDR3 protein: CASSLGREGPYEQYF
clone size: few; J gene: TRBJ2-3; V gene: TRBV28; D gene: NA; CDR3 DNA: TGTGCCAGCAGTTTATATGGGGGGAAGGGAAATACGCAGTATTTT; CDR3 protein: CASSLYGGKGNTQYF
clone size: few; J gene: TRBJ2-7; V gene: TRBV27; D gene: NA; CDR3 DNA: TGTGCCAGCAGCCCGGGGTCGGGGAGCTACGAGCAGTACTTC; CDR3 protein: CASSPGSGSYEQYF
clone size: NA; J gene: TRBJ2-6; V gene: TRBV7-9; D gene: TRBD1; CDR3 DNA: TGTGCCAGCAGGTGGACAGGGTTCTCTGGGGCCAACGTCCTGACTTTC; CDR3 protein: CASRWTGFSGANVLTF
clone size: NA; J gene: TRBJ1-1; V gene: TRBV10-2; D gene: NA; CDR3 DNA: TGCGCCAGCAGCCAACAGGTGGACACTGAAGCTTTCTTT; CDR3 protein: CASSQQVDTEAFF
clone size: once; J gene: TRBJ1-5; V gene: TRBV30; D gene: TRBD1; CDR3 DNA: TGTGCCTGGGCGGGACAGGGCAATCAGCCCCAGCATTTT; CDR3 protein: CAWAGQGNQPQHF
clone size: NA; J gene: TRBJ2-7; V gene: TRBV4-1; D gene: TRBD1; CDR3 DNA: TGCGCCAGCAGCCAAGAATTGGGGACAGCAACCTACGAGCAGTACTTC; CDR3 protein: CASSQELGTATYEQYF
clone size: NA; J gene: TRBJ1-4; V gene: TRBV30; D gene: TRBD1; CDR3 DNA: TGTGCCTGGAACTCCGGGACAGGGAGGCTTGAAAAACTGTTTTTT; CDR3 protein: CAWNSGTGRLEKLFF
clone size: NA; J gene: TRBJ2-3; V gene: TRBV7-2; D gene: TRBD2; CDR3 DNA: TGTGCCAGCAGCCGGGGCGTGCTAGCGGGGGTTACAGATACGCAGTATTTT; CDR3 protein: CASSRGVLAGVTDTQYF
clone size: NA; J gene: TRBJ1-1; V gene: TRBV30; D gene: NA; CDR3 DNA: TGTGCCTGGGGACAGAACCTTAACACTGAAGCTTTCTTT; CDR3 protein: CAWGQNLNTEAFF
clone size: NA; J gene: TRBJ2-1; V gene: TRBV29-1; D gene: NA; CDR3 DNA: TGCAGCGTTGTAATAGCCCCTTACAATGAGCAGTTCTTC; CDR3 protein: CSVVIAPYNEQFF
clone size: few; J gene: TRBJ1-2; V gene: TRBV4-2; D gene: NA; CDR3 DNA: TGTGCCAGCAGCCAAGATACGGGGGGCTATGGCTACACCTTC; CDR3 protein: CASSQDTGGYGYTF
clone size: NA; J gene: TRBJ1-4; V gene: TRBV5-6; D gene: TRBD1; CDR3 DNA: TGTGCCAGCAGCTGGACAGGGGGGAAACTGTTTTTT; CDR3 protein: CASSWTGGKLFF
clone size: NA; J gene: TRBJ1-1; V gene: TRBV29-1; D gene: NA; CDR3 DNA: TGCAGCGCCGAGGGCGAGGGCACTGAAGCTTTCTTT; CDR3 protein: CSAEGEGTEAFF
clone size: once; J gene: TRBJ2-1; V gene: TRBV29-1; D gene: NA; CDR3 DNA: TGCAGCGTTGATTTACGAGCGGTGGGGAATGAGCAGTTCTTC; CDR3 protein: CSVDLRAVGNEQFF
clone size: NA; J gene: TRBJ1-2; V gene: TRBV30; D gene: TRBD1; CDR3 DNA: TGTGCCTGGAGCCCCGAGACAGGGGAAGGTGGCTACACCTTC; CDR3 protein: CAWSPETGEGGYTF
clone size: NA; J gene: TRBJ2-7; V gene: TRBV5-6; D gene: TRBD1; CDR3 DNA: TGTGCCAGCAGTTCAGGGACAGCACTCTACGAGCAGTACTTC; CDR3 protein: CASSSGTALYEQYF